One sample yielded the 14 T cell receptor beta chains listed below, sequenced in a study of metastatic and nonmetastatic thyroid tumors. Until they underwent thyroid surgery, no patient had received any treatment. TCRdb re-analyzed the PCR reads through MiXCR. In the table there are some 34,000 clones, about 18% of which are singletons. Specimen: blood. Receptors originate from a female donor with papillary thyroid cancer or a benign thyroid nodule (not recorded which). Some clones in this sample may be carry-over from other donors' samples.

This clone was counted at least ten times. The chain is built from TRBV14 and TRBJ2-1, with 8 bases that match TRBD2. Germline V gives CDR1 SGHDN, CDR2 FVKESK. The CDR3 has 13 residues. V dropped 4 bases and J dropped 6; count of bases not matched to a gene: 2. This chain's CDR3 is CASSPRGGNEQFF. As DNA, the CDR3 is TGTGCCAGCAGCCCTCGGGGGGGCAATGAGCAGTTCTTC.

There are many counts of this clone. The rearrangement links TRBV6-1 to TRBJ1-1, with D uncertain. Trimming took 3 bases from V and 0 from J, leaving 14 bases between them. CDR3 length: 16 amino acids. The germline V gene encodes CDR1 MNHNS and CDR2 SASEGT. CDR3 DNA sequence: TGTGCCAGCAGTGACGACGGCGGCTGGCTGAACACTGAAGCTTTCTTT. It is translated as CASSDDGGWLNTEAFF.

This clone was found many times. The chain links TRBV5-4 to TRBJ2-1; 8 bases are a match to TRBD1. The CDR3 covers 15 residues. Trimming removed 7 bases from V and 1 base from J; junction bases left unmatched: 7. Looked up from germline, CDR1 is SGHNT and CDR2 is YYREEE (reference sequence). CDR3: CASGDRGVSYNEQFF. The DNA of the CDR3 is TGTGCCAGCGGCGACAGGGGCGTTTCCTACAATGAGCAGTTCTTC. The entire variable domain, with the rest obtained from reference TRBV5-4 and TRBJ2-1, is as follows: ETGVTQSPTHLIKTRGQQVTLRCSSQSGHNTVSWYQQALGQGPQFIFQYYREEENGRGNFPPRFSGLQFPNYSSELNVNALELDDSALYLCASGDRGVSYNEQFFGPGTRLTVL.

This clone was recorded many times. CDR3 in amino acids: CASSDLNTEAFF. CDR3 coding DNA: TGCGCCAGCAGCGACTTGAACACTGAAGCTTTCTTT. The chain couples TRBV5-1 to TRBJ1-1; D gene uncertain. Germline V gene sequence: CDR1 SGHRS, CDR2 YFSETQ. This CDR3 region has 12 residues. Trimming left V 4 bases short and J 0 bases short, with 4 bases between.

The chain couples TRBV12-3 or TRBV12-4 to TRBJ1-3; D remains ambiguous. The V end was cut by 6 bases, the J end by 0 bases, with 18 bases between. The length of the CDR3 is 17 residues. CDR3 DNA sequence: TGTGCCAGCAGGGGCGGCCCCTGGGCGATCTCTGGAAACACCATATATTTT. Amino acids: CASRGGPWAISGNTIYF.

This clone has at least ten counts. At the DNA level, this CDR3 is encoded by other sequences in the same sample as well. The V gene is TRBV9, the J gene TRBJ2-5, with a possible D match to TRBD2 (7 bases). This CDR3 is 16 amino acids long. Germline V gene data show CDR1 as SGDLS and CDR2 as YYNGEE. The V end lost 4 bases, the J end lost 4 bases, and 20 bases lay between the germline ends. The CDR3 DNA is TGTGCCAGCAGCATCGGAGTGGGGGCGGGGGCAGAGACCCAGTACTTC. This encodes CASSIGVGAGAETQYF.

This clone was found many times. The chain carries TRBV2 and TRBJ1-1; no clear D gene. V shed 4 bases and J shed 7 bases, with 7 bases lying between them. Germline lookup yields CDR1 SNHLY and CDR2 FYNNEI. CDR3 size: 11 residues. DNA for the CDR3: TGTGCCAGCAGTGGGCCAGATGAAGCTTTCTTT. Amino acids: CASSGPDEAFF.

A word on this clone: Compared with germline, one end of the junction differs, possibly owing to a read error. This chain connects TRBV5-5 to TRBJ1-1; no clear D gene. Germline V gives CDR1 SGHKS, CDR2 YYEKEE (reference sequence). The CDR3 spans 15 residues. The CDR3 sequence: CASSLSLFRPTESFF. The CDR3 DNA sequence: TGTGCCAGCAGCTTGAGTCTGTTCCGGCCCACTGAATCTTTCTTT.

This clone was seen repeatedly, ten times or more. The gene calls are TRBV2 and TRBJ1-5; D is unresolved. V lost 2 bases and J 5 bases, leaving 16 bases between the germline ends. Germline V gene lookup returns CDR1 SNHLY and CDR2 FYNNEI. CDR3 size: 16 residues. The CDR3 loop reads CASSESGGTIYQPQHF. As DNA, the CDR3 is TGTGCCAGCAGTGAATCGGGAGGAACCATTTATCAGCCCCAGCATTTT.

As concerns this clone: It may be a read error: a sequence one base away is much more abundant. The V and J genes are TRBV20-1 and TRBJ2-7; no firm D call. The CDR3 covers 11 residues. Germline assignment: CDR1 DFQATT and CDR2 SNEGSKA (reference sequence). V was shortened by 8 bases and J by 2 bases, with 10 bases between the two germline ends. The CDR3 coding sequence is TGCAGTTGTGGGTACGCCTACGAGCAGTACTTC. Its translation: CSCGYAYEQYF.

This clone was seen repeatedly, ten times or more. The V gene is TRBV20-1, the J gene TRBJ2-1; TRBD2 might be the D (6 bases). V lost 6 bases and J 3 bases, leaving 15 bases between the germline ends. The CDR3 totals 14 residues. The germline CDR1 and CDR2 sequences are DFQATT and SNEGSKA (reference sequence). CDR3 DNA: TGCAGTGCCCCTCCGGGACTTTTCTACAATGAGCAGTTCTTC. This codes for CSAPPGLFYNEQFF.

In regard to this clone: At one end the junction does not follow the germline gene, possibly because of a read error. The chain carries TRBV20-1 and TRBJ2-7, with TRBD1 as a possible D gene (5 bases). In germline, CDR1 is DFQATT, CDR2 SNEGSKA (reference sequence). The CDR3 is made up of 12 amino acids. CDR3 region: CGARTLRAEQYF. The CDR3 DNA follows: TGCGGTGCTAGAACGCTCAGGGCCGAGCAGTACTTC.

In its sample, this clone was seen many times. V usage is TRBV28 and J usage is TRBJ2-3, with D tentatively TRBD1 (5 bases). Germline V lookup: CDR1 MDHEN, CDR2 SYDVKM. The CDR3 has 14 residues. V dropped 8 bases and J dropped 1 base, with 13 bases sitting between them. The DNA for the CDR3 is TGTGCCAGCCAAAAACCCAGGGGCACAGATACGCAGTATTTT. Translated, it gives CASQKPRGTDTQYF.

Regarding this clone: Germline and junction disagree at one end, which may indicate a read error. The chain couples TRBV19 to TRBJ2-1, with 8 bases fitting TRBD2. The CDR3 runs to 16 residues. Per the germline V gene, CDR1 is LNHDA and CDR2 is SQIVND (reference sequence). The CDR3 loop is CACSHYSGASYIEQVF. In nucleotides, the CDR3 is TGTGCCTGTAGCCATTATAGCGGGGCATCCTACATTGAGCAGGTCTTC.